This T cell receptor (beta chain) was sequenced in a study of shared clonotypes between healthy human individuals. Findings and caveats of the study: Inspection by rarefaction showed sorted-subset sequencing to be incomplete despite large depth. Non-shared clonotypes had lower generation probabilities than those shared by all four donors. An anticipated effect of sequencing depth on clonotype sharing among donors was recognized.

The trim removed 2 bases at V and 4 bases at J, leaving 9 bases unmatched. The CDR3 consists of 16 residues. Germline V gene lookup returns CDR1 SGHVS and CDR2 FNYEAQ. Produced via immunoSEQ multiplex PCR; TCRdb's table is partial and in-frame only. In the table there are roughly 1,800,000 clones, about 94% of which are singletons. The naive CD8 population came from CD45RO-negative cells selected for CCR7, without terminally differentiated effector memory CD45RA+ cells. As to this clone: The antigen is undetermined.

Sample: naive CD8+ T cells sorted from blood. The TCR sequence derives from a man aged 18 to 30 in good health. The V gene is TRBV7-6, the J gene TRBJ2-3; 7 positions agree with TRBD2. For the CDR3, the DNA is TGTGCCAGCAGCTTACCCCCAGGGACTATTTCAGATACGCAGTATTTT. Its translation: CASSLPPGTISDTQYF.